The T cell receptor (beta chain) under discussion was sequenced for a study of cytomegalovirus exposure and HLA in healthy donors. Germline CDR1 and CDR2: MNHEY and SVGAGI. The CDR3 has 12 residues. V lost 6 bases to trimming and J lost 2 bases, with 8 bases between them. Use of 60 Vbeta and 13 Jbeta primers characterized the PCR. The protocol was immunoSEQ multiplex PCR, while the TCRdb copy is restricted to in-frame clones and leaves out a portion. The repertoire holds under 130,000 clones, with 60% to 80% as singletons. The material sequenced was PBMCs. This rearrangement joins TRBV6-5 to TRBJ2-7, with D perhaps matching TRBD1 (6 bases). The sequence derives from a man aged 30 to 45 in good health and CMV-seronegative. Here the CDR3 reads CASRQGPYEQYF. CDR3 in DNA: TGTGCCAGCAGACAGGGACCCTACGAGCAGTACTTC.